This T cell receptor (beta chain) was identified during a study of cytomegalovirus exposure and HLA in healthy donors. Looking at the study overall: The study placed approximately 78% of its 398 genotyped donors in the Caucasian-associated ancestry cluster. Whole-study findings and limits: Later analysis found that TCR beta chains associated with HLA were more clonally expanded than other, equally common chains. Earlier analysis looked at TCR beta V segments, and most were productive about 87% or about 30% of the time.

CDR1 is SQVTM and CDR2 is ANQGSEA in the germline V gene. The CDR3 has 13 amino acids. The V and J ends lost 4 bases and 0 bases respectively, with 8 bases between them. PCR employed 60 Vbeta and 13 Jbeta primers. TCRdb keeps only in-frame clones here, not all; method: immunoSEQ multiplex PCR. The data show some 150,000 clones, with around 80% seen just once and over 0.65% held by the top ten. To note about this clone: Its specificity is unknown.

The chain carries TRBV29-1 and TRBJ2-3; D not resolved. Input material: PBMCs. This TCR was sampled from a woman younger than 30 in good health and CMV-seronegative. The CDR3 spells CSVGTASTDTQYF. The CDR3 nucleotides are TGCAGCGTTGGAACTGCGAGCACAGATACGCAGTATTTT.